A selection of T cell receptor beta chains follows, all from one sample in a study of shared clonotypes between healthy human individuals. This table comes from immunoSEQ multiplex PCR, and its TCRdb copy is limited to in-frame clones, with some not included. This repertoire shows roughly 2 million clones, approximately 94% found once; its top ten account for roughly 1%. The specimen was naive CD8+ T cells sorted from blood. The receptors shown here come from a young man in good health. CDR3s include the opening cysteine and the closing phenylalanine or tryptophan. The size field is filled for only some rows; it gives once, few, many or a size class.

V gene	J gene	clone size	CDR3 protein
TRBV5-4	TRBJ2-3	once	CASSLEGGRPDTQYF
TRBV5-6	TRBJ1-1	.	CASSLGDGEAFF
TRBV5-1	TRBJ1-5	once	CASSWGPGTNQPQHF
TRBV14	TRBJ2-5	.	CASSQDFGYFRETQYF
TRBV28	TRBJ2-5	.	CASRDTPGGFTQETQYF
TRBV27	TRBJ1-1	.	CASSPAEMNTEAFF
TRBV7-9	TRBJ1-1	.	CASSSTRVIMGTEAFF
TRBV11-2	TRBJ2-1	.	CASSLAGAGYNEQFF
TRBV7-9	TRBJ1-1	once	CASSAEGTGGSEAFF
TRBV4-1	TRBJ1-1	.	CASSLHQGGTEAFF
TRBV6-5	TRBJ1-5	.	CASSYSGDRDQPQHF
TRBV5-4	TRBJ2-7	.	CASSLDQTYEQYF
TRBV2	TRBJ2-3	few	CASRASPVITDTQYF
TRBV19	TRBJ1-5	.	CASSTPPGQPQHF
TRBV6-5	TRBJ1-1	few	CASSYRNTEAFF
TRBV29-1	TRBJ1-1	.	CSVFYGTEAFF